The 27 T cell receptor beta chains reported below all come from one sample, sequenced in a study of shared clonotypes between healthy human individuals. The naive CD8 subset, CD45RO-negative cells positively selected for CCR7, excluded terminally differentiated effector memory CD45RA+ cells. TCRdb's table, derived via immunoSEQ multiplex PCR, lists solely in-frame clones and lacks some. The table has approximately 2,000,000 clones, about 93% seen once; the top ten hold roughly 1.7%. The sequenced sample consisted of naive CD8+ T cells from PBMCs. The receptor set was obtained from a man aged 18 to 29 in good health. Some clones in this sample may be carry-over from other donors' samples.

The chain uses TRBV4-2 and TRBJ2-7, with 7 positions matching TRBD2. CDR3 length: 16 residues. Germline V CDR1 and CDR2: LGHNA, YNFKEQ. V gave up 7 bases and J gave up 0 bases; unmatched junction bases: 12. CDR3: CASKPTRASGSYEQYF. As DNA, the CDR3 is TGTGCCAGCAAGCCCACCCGGGCTAGCGGCTCCTACGAGCAGTACTTC.

The chain uses TRBV5-1 and TRBJ2-7; no firm D call. Germline CDR1 is SGHRS and CDR2 is YFSETQ. The CDR3 is 14 amino acids. V lost 0 bases and J lost 2, with 9 bases in between. CDR3 residues: CASSLEAAPYEQYF. CDR3 in DNA: TGCGCCAGCAGCTTGGAGGCAGCACCCTACGAGCAGTACTTC.

The chain links TRBV7-9 to TRBJ2-3; D is ambiguous. V lost 6 bases to trimming and J lost 1 base, with 20 bases between them. The germline gives CDR1 SEHNR, CDR2 FQNEAQ (reference sequence). The CDR3 contains 17 residues. The CDR3 DNA is TGTGCCAGCAGTCCTAAAGGGTCCCGGCACGGCACAGATACGCAGTATTTT. This codes for CASSPKGSRHGTDTQYF.

The genes are TRBV5-1 and TRBJ2-7; 7 bases map to TRBD1. The J segment lost 0 bases and the V segment lost 10 bases, leaving 7 bases of the junction unmatched. This CDR3 contains 13 residues. Germline lookup yields CDR1 SGHRS and CDR2 YFSETQ. Here the CDR3 reads CASRGQLSYEQYF. The CDR3, as DNA: TGCGCCTCCAGGGGACAGCTCTCCTACGAGCAGTACTTC.

The chain links TRBV19 to TRBJ2-1; no reliable D call. Germline V gene data show CDR1 as LNHDA and CDR2 as SQIVND (reference sequence). This CDR3 has 11 residues. Trimming took off 6 bases at V and 10 bases at J, with 10 bases between the two ends. CDR3 loop: CASRAEQEQFF. The CDR3 nucleotides read TGTGCCAGTAGGGCGGAGCAAGAGCAGTTCTTC.

The chain employs TRBV20-1 and TRBJ2-5, with D perhaps given as TRBD1 or TRBD2 (5 bases each). Germline lookup yields CDR1 DFQATT and CDR2 SNEGSKA (reference sequence). The CDR3 length is 11 residues. Trimming pared 6 bases from V and 7 bases from J, leaving 12 bases between. The CDR3 region is CSAPGAGTQYF. The CDR3 nucleotides are TGCAGTGCCCCCGGGGCGGGGACCCAGTACTTC.

This sequence joins TRBV5-1 and TRBJ2-7, with 7 nucleotides matching TRBD1. Germline CDR1 is SGHRS and CDR2 is YFSETQ. CDR3 length equals 15 residues. V lost 4 bases and J lost 1; bases outside the gene matches: 8. CDR3 protein: CASSVSRTGSYEQYF. The CDR3 nucleotides are TGCGCCAGCAGCGTCTCACGGACAGGTTCCTACGAGCAGTACTTC. The entire variable domain, with the rest obtained from reference TRBV5-1 and TRBJ2-7, is as follows: KAGVTQTPRYLIKTRGQQVTLSCSPISGHRSVSWYQQTPGQGLQFLFEYFSETQRNKGNFPGRFSGRQFSNSRSEMNVSTLELGDSALYLCASSVSRTGSYEQYFGPGTRLTVT.

The V call is TRBV6-1, the J call TRBJ1-1; no definite D call. This CDR3 has 16 residues. The germline V gene has CDR1 MNHNS and CDR2 SASEGT. Trimming shortened V by 2 bases and J by 6 bases, and 19 bases separated the two germline ends. The CDR3 bases are TGTGCCAGCAGTGAACAACCGACAATTCTAATGGCTGAAGCTTTCTTT. This codes for CASSEQPTILMAEAFF.

The rearrangement joins TRBV7-9 to TRBJ2-7, with D maybe TRBD1 (5 bases). From germline, CDR1 is SEHNR and CDR2 FQNEAQ (reference sequence). V was clipped by 1 base and J by 3 bases, with 13 bases between them. This CDR3 is built from 15 residues. DNA for the CDR3: TGTGCCAGCAGCTTAGTACCTGACAGCTACTACGAGCAGTACTTC. This encodes CASSLVPDSYYEQYF.

V usage is TRBV28 and J usage is TRBJ1-3; a weak D match, TRBD1 (5 bases). The V gene lost 6 bases and the J gene lost 4 bases, with 13 bases spanning the gap. The CDR3 loop spans 14 amino acids. Germline CDR1 reads MDHEN; CDR2 reads SYDVKM. In DNA form, the CDR3 reads TGTGCCAGCAGAGGCCGGGGGGAGGGAAACACCATATATTTT. This gives the protein CASRGRGEGNTIYF.

The chain combines TRBV28 with TRBJ2-7; D remains unclear. The CDR3 has 11 residues. The V and J ends lost 4 bases and 6 bases respectively, with 7 bases between them. Germline loops: CDR1 MDHEN, CDR2 SYDVKM. The CDR3 sequence: CASSSGLEQYF. CDR3 bases: TGTGCCAGCAGTTCTGGGCTCGAGCAGTACTTC. The full variable domain, its missing parts supplied by reference TRBV28 and TRBJ2-7, is DVKVTQSSRYLVKRTGEKVFLECVQDMDHENMFWYRQDPGLGLRLIYFSYDVKMKEKGDIPEGYSVSREKKERFSLILESASTNQTSMYLCASSSGLEQYFGPGTRLTVT.

This chain joins TRBV28 and TRBJ2-3; 10 nucleotides match TRBD2. The germline CDR1 and CDR2 sequences are MDHEN and SYDVKM. Losses at the gene ends were 6 bases for V and 4 bases for J; bases not matched to a gene: 13. The CDR3 loop spans 17 amino acids. In DNA, the CDR3 is TGTGCCAGCAGCCTACTAGCGGGACAGGAGGGAGCAGATACGCAGTATTTT. Translating it yields CASSLLAGQEGADTQYF.

This sequence joins TRBV15 and TRBJ2-3; 11 bases map to TRBD2. Trimming cost V 1 base and J 3 bases; bases outside gene matches: 6. Germline CDR1 and CDR2: LNHNV and YYDKDF (reference sequence). This CDR3 is 17 amino acids long. CDR3 amino acids: CATSRVPGTSGTDTQYF. Written as DNA, the CDR3 is TGTGCCACCAGCAGAGTTCCCGGGACTAGCGGAACAGATACGCAGTATTTT.

This clone was counted a single time. The chain has TRBV5-6 and TRBJ2-1, with TRBD2 matching over 9 bases. The CDR3 consists of 17 residues. V shed 1 base, J shed 7 bases, and the junction held 12 bases outside the gene matches. The germline V gene encodes CDR1 SGHDT and CDR2 YYEEEE. The CDR3 bases are TGTGCCAGCAGCTTGATTTTAGCGGGAGTAGAAGGGAATGAGCAGTTCTTC. Its translation: CASSLILAGVEGNEQFF.

The chain joins TRBV15 to TRBJ2-1, with D perhaps TRBD2 (5 bases). This CDR3 has 12 residues. Deletions cut 5 bases from V and 5 bases from J, with 7 bases between. CDR1 and CDR2 from the germline V gene are LNHNV and YYDKDF (reference sequence). The CDR3 loop reads CATSPRDNEQFF. The CDR3 DNA follows: TGTGCCACCAGCCCGCGGGACAATGAGCAGTTCTTC.

The chain uses TRBV27 and TRBJ2-7, with TRBD1 identical over 10 bases. The V segment lost 8 bases and the J segment 6 bases; nucleotides outside the gene matches: 7. Germline CDR1 MNHEY, CDR2 SMNVEV (reference sequence). This CDR3 spans 13 amino acids. The CDR3 loop reads CASWDRGFPEQYF. The DNA for the CDR3 is TGTGCCAGCTGGGACAGGGGTTTCCCCGAGCAGTACTTC.

The chain joins TRBV2 to TRBJ2-1; 11 nucleotides align to TRBD1. Trimming cost V 10 bases and J 8 bases; bases outside gene matches: 13. The germline V gene has CDR1 SNHLY and CDR2 FYNNEI. The CDR3 loop spans 15 amino acids. The CDR3 region is CAIDSVGQGGYEQFF. CDR3 DNA: TGTGCCATCGACTCGGTGGGACAGGGGGGCTATGAGCAGTTCTTC.

Comments on this clone: Other DNA sequences in the same sample also yield this CDR3. The rearrangement links TRBV27 to TRBJ1-5; maybe TRBD1 (5 bases). The CDR3 totals 14 residues. Trimming removed 6 bases at V and 5 bases at J, with 14 bases between. The germline gives CDR1 MNHEY, CDR2 SMNVEV (reference sequence). CDR3 nucleotides: TGTGCCAGCAGCCTCCGGCAAGGGGATCAGCCCCAGCATTTT. As protein: CASSLRQGDQPQHF.

The chain combines TRBV7-9 with TRBJ2-5, with TRBD2 matching 7 bases. Germline values: CDR1 SEHNR, CDR2 FQNEAQ (reference sequence). The ends lost 5 bases at V and 5 bases at J; junction bases unmatched: 11. The CDR3 runs to 15 residues. The CDR3 DNA reads TGTGCCAGCAGCCCCGCTAGCCCCGGGGGGGAGACCCAGTACTTC. Encoded protein: CASSPASPGGETQYF.

The genes are TRBV2 and TRBJ2-7; D gene unclear. The CDR3 is made up of 11 amino acids. Per germline, CDR1 SNHLY and CDR2 FYNNEI. The V end was cut by 11 bases, the J end by 2 bases, with 10 bases between. This CDR3 reads CAGTGTYEQYF. In nucleotides, the CDR3 is TGTGCCGGAACTGGTACCTACGAGCAGTACTTC.

The chain links TRBV15 to TRBJ1-5; 7 bases are a match to TRBD1. The length of the CDR3 is 18 residues. Trimming removed 0 bases from V and 3 bases from J; junction bases left unmatched: 11. The V gene's germline CDR1 is LNHNV and CDR2 YYDKDF (reference sequence). This CDR3 reads CATSRDWATGRTNQPQHF. The DNA of the CDR3 is TGTGCCACCAGCAGAGATTGGGCGACAGGGCGAACCAATCAGCCCCAGCATTTT.

This chain joins TRBV6-4 and TRBJ2-7; TRBD2 matches at 11 bases. Losses at the gene ends were 4 bases for V and 2 bases for J; bases not matched to a gene: 4. The CDR3 has 15 residues. Germline assignment: CDR1 MRHNA and CDR2 SNTAGT. CDR3 DNA: TGTGCCAGCAGTGTTCTAGCGGGAGGAGCCTACGAGCAGTACTTC. As protein: CASSVLAGGAYEQYF.

This chain links TRBV27 with TRBJ2-7, with a tentative D call TRBD2 (6 bases). Germline loops: CDR1 MNHEY, CDR2 SMNVEV (reference sequence). Trimming stripped 3 bases from V and 2 bases from J, with 11 bases between. The CDR3 loop spans 14 amino acids. CDR3 in amino acids: CASSFFAGTYEQYF. CDR3 nucleotides: TGTGCCAGCAGTTTCTTTGCGGGAACCTACGAGCAGTACTTC.

The chain uses TRBV15 and TRBJ2-7, with a tentative D call TRBD1 (5 bases). Trimming removed 0 bases from V and 5 bases from J, with 14 bases in between. CDR3 length equals 15 residues. CDR1 and CDR2 from the germline V gene are LNHNV and YYDKDF (reference sequence). The CDR3 sequence: CATSRDRQGVDEQYF. The CDR3 coding sequence is TGTGCCACCAGCAGAGATAGGCAGGGTGTGGACGAGCAGTACTTC.

V usage is TRBV6-5 and J usage is TRBJ2-5; D is possibly TRBD2 (5 bases). Germline values: CDR1 MNHEY, CDR2 SVGAGI. The CDR3 is 15 amino acids. The V end was cut by 2 bases, the J end by 1 base, with 11 bases between. The CDR3 is CASSYGLGIQETQYF. CDR3 nucleotide sequence: TGTGCCAGCAGTTACGGGCTCGGGATCCAAGAGACCCAGTACTTC.

The chain links TRBV28 to TRBJ2-5; D remains unclear. The germline V and J ends were trimmed by 3 bases and 1 base, with 15 bases remaining between them. This CDR3 region has 16 residues. The germline gives CDR1 MDHEN, CDR2 SYDVKM. The CDR3: CASSFDSGRRQETQYF. The CDR3 DNA follows: TGTGCCAGCAGTTTCGATTCGGGCAGGCGCCAAGAGACCCAGTACTTC.

This clone was picked up one time. V and J are TRBV5-1 and TRBJ1-2, with D unresolved. Deletions cut 4 bases from V and 8 bases from J, with 21 bases between. Germline CDR1 is SGHRS and CDR2 is YFSETQ. The CDR3 covers 15 residues. CDR3 in amino acids: CASSLRWADSWGYTF. The CDR3 DNA sequence: TGCGCCAGCAGCCTTCGGTGGGCGGACTCTTGGGGCTACACCTTC.